The rows below give T cell receptor beta chains drawn from one sample of a study of T cell responses to AZD1222 COVID-19 vaccine. Assay: immunoSEQ multiplex PCR; the TCRdb copy retains only in-frame clones and omits some. The repertoire holds approximately 89,000 clones, 90% to 95% seen once, with less than 5.5% in the top ten. The starting material was peripheral blood, obtained on day 0 of MenACWY control vaccination. Receptors originate from an adult in good health. Both conserved end residues are part of each CDR3. D genes are given only for firm matches. A row's size may be missing; if present it is once, few, many or a size class.

abundance: NA; j_gene: TRBJ2-7; v_gene: TRBV20-1; d_gene: NA; CDR3nt: TGCAGTGCTACGATGGACGAGCAGTACTTC; CDR3aa: CSATMDEQYF
abundance: NA; j_gene: TRBJ2-5; v_gene: TRBV2; d_gene: NA; CDR3nt: TGTGCCAGCAGTAAGGACTATGGAGAGACCCAGTACTTC; CDR3aa: CASSKDYGETQYF
abundance: NA; j_gene: TRBJ1-6; v_gene: TRBV6-5; d_gene: NA; CDR3nt: TGTGCCAGCAGTTCAGGTCCAGATTCACCCCTCCACTTT; CDR3aa: CASSSGPDSPLHF
abundance: NA; j_gene: TRBJ1-2; v_gene: TRBV24-1; d_gene: TRBD1; CDR3nt: TGTGCCACCAGTGAGGCCGGGACAGCCCTTCACGGCTACACCTTC; CDR3aa: CATSEAGTALHGYTF
abundance: NA; j_gene: TRBJ2-1; v_gene: TRBV6-6; d_gene: TRBD2; CDR3nt: TGTGCCAGCAGTTACGTAGGGACTACCCACAATGAGCAGTTCTTC; CDR3aa: CASSYVGTTHNEQFF
abundance: NA; j_gene: TRBJ1-4; v_gene: TRBV5-5; d_gene: NA; CDR3nt: TGTGCCAGCAGCTCGGACTTCGGGATAGACGGACAAATGTTTTTT; CDR3aa: CASSSDFGIDGQMFF
abundance: NA; j_gene: TRBJ2-2; v_gene: TRBV19; d_gene: TRBD2; CDR3nt: TGTGCCACCCGCGGACTAGCGGCTAACACCGGGGAGCTGTTTTTT; CDR3aa: CATRGLAANTGELFF
abundance: NA; j_gene: TRBJ1-5; v_gene: TRBV19; d_gene: TRBD1; CDR3nt: TGTGCCAGTAGTATACTAGGGACAGGGGTACAGCCCCAGCATTTT; CDR3aa: CASSILGTGVQPQHF
abundance: NA; j_gene: TRBJ2-2; v_gene: TRBV5-4; d_gene: NA; CDR3nt: TGTGCCAGCAGTGGACCTGGGGGGGAGCTGTTTTTT; CDR3aa: CASSGPGGELFF
abundance: NA; j_gene: TRBJ2-1; v_gene: TRBV29-1; d_gene: NA; CDR3nt: TGCAGCGTTGCCCAACAGGTTCGCAATGAGCAGTTCTTC; CDR3aa: CSVAQQVRNEQFF
abundance: NA; j_gene: TRBJ1-1; v_gene: TRBV14; d_gene: NA; CDR3nt: TGTGCCAGCAGCCAAGATCCCATGGGCCACACTGAAGCTTTCTTT; CDR3aa: CASSQDPMGHTEAFF
abundance: NA; j_gene: TRBJ2-5; v_gene: TRBV28; d_gene: NA; CDR3nt: TGTGCCAGCAGTCCCCCGGGAAGCATCCAAGAGACCCAGTACTTC; CDR3aa: CASSPPGSIQETQYF
abundance: NA; j_gene: TRBJ2-1; v_gene: TRBV5-6; d_gene: NA; CDR3nt: TGTGCCAGCGGTCCTTGGGCCTACAATGAGCAGTTCTTC; CDR3aa: CASGPWAYNEQFF
abundance: once; j_gene: TRBJ2-3; v_gene: TRBV7-2; d_gene: NA; CDR3nt: TGTGCCAGCAGCCCAAGCGGTGGCAGCGGGGATACGCAGTATTTT; CDR3aa: CASSPSGGSGDTQYF
abundance: NA; j_gene: TRBJ1-5; v_gene: TRBV6-5; d_gene: NA; CDR3nt: TGTGCCAGCAGCCTGGGGGGGGAAAGCAATCAGCCCCAGCATTTT; CDR3aa: CASSLGGESNQPQHF
abundance: NA; j_gene: TRBJ1-6; v_gene: TRBV27; d_gene: NA; CDR3nt: TGTGCCAGCAGACCGACAGGTCCGAATTCACCCCTCCACTTT; CDR3aa: CASRPTGPNSPLHF
abundance: NA; j_gene: TRBJ2-1; v_gene: TRBV30; d_gene: TRBD2; CDR3nt: TGTGCCTGGTGCCCCATCAGGACTAGCGGCATTAGGGAGCAGTTCTTC; CDR3aa: CAWCPIRTSGIREQFF
abundance: NA; j_gene: TRBJ2-5; v_gene: TRBV3-1/TRBV3-2; d_gene: NA; CDR3nt: TGTGCCAGCAGCCAAGTAATCTTCCAAGAGACCCAGTACTTC; CDR3aa: CASSQVIFQETQYF
abundance: few; j_gene: TRBJ2-6; v_gene: TRBV30; d_gene: NA; CDR3nt: TGTGCCTGGAGTGTTGTAGGCCTCTCTGGGGCCAACGTCCTGACTTTC; CDR3aa: CAWSVVGLSGANVLTF
abundance: NA; j_gene: TRBJ1-5; v_gene: TRBV10-2; d_gene: TRBD1; CDR3nt: TGCGCCAGCAGTCAGGACAGGCATAGCAATCAGCCCCAGCATTTT; CDR3aa: CASSQDRHSNQPQHF
abundance: NA; j_gene: TRBJ1-5; v_gene: TRBV19; d_gene: TRBD1; CDR3nt: TGTGCCAGTACTCGGACAGGCCAGGTTCAGCCCCAGCATTTT; CDR3aa: CASTRTGQVQPQHF
abundance: NA; j_gene: TRBJ1-3; v_gene: TRBV3-1/TRBV3-2; d_gene: NA; CDR3nt: TGTGCCAGCAGCAGTTTGCGAAACACCATATATTTT; CDR3aa: CASSSLRNTIYF
abundance: NA; j_gene: TRBJ1-1; v_gene: TRBV18; d_gene: TRBD1; CDR3nt: TGTGCCAGCTCAGATCGGACAGGGAACACTGAAGCTTTCTTT; CDR3aa: CASSDRTGNTEAFF
abundance: NA; j_gene: TRBJ1-1; v_gene: TRBV2; d_gene: TRBD1; CDR3nt: TGTGCCAGCAGGGACAGGGGGCGAAACACTGAAGCTTTCTTT; CDR3aa: CASRDRGRNTEAFF
abundance: NA; j_gene: TRBJ2-1; v_gene: TRBV5-6; d_gene: NA; CDR3nt: TGTGCCAGCAGCTCCCTAGGGAGCTCCTACAATGAGCAGTTCTTC; CDR3aa: CASSSLGSSYNEQFF
abundance: NA; j_gene: TRBJ2-7; v_gene: TRBV10-2; d_gene: TRBD1; CDR3nt: TGCGCCAGCATAAGGGGGCAGGGCAGATCCTACGAGCAGTACTTC; CDR3aa: CASIRGQGRSYEQYF
abundance: NA; j_gene: TRBJ1-2; v_gene: TRBV15; d_gene: TRBD1; CDR3nt: TGTGCCACCAGAAACTCGACAGGGGGCCCTTATGGCTACACCTTC; CDR3aa: CATRNSTGGPYGYTF
abundance: NA; j_gene: TRBJ1-6; v_gene: TRBV28; d_gene: NA; CDR3nt: TGTGCCAGCAGTTTAGCCAGGGGTAATTCACCCCTCCACTTT; CDR3aa: CASSLARGNSPLHF
abundance: NA; j_gene: TRBJ1-3; v_gene: TRBV11-2; d_gene: TRBD1; CDR3nt: TGTGCCAGCAGTCTACAGGGGGCCTCTGGAAACACCATATATTTT; CDR3aa: CASSLQGASGNTIYF
abundance: NA; j_gene: TRBJ2-2; v_gene: TRBV25-1; d_gene: NA; CDR3nt: TGTGCCAGCAGTGAATCTCCCCTGGCGAACACCGGGGAGCTGTTTTTT; CDR3aa: CASSESPLANTGELFF
abundance: NA; j_gene: TRBJ1-5; v_gene: TRBV7-8; d_gene: TRBD1; CDR3nt: TGTGCCAGCAGCCGAGGGGGCTGGCAGCCCCAGCATTTT; CDR3aa: CASSRGGWQPQHF
abundance: NA; j_gene: TRBJ1-2; v_gene: TRBV6-6; d_gene: NA; CDR3nt: TGTGCCAGCAGTACCTGGGGGAATGGCTACACCTTC; CDR3aa: CASSTWGNGYTF
abundance: NA; j_gene: TRBJ2-1; v_gene: TRBV6-1; d_gene: TRBD1; CDR3nt: TGTGCCAGCAGTGATCTGCCGGGACAGTCCTACAATGAGCAGTTCTTC; CDR3aa: CASSDLPGQSYNEQFF
abundance: NA; j_gene: TRBJ2-1; v_gene: TRBV18; d_gene: TRBD2; CDR3nt: TGTGCCAGCTCACCGTCGTGGACTAGCGGGAGCTATAATGAGCAGTTCTTC; CDR3aa: CASSPSWTSGSYNEQFF
abundance: once; j_gene: TRBJ2-7; v_gene: TRBV14; d_gene: TRBD2; CDR3nt: TGTGCCAGCAGCCAAGGGGGGGGTTTCTACGAGCAGTACTTC; CDR3aa: CASSQGGGFYEQYF